These T cell receptor beta chains were read from a single sample in a study of PD-1 blockade in classical Hodgkin lymphoma. Some clones are missing from TCRdb's copy, which holds only in-frame ones; the method was immunoSEQ multiplex PCR. The sample yields tens of thousands of clones, around 86% seen once. The input for sequencing was peripheral blood mononuclear cells (PBMCs), taken at baseline. Source of these receptors: a human donor with classical Hodgkin lymphoma. The CDR3 runs from the conserved cysteine through the conserved F or W. D genes are given only for firm matches. Clone size appears in some rows only: once, few, many, or a class for an expanded clone.

v_gene	len	d_gene	j_gene	abundance	CDR3aa	CDR3nt
TRBV7-9	19	TRBD2	TRBJ2-2	NA	CASSFKSSSGRVDTGELFF	TGTGCCAGCAGCTTTAAATCTTCTAGCGGGAGAGTGGACACCGGGGAGCTGTTTTTT
TRBV18	13	NA	TRBJ2-7	NA	CASSFGQFGEQYF	TGTGCCAGCTCTTTTGGACAGTTCGGAGAGCAGTACTTC
TRBV18	13	TRBD1	TRBJ1-1	NA	CASSPDRDTEAFF	TGTGCCAGCTCACCTGACAGGGACACTGAAGCTTTCTTT
TRBV7-9	13	NA	TRBJ1-2	NA	CASSPGGHYGYTF	TGTGCCAGCAGCCCTGGGGGGCACTATGGCTACACCTTC
TRBV10-1	14	NA	TRBJ1-1	NA	CASSVTPGSTEAFF	TGCGCCAGCAGCGTTACACCAGGGAGCACTGAAGCTTTCTTT
TRBV2	16	NA	TRBJ2-4	NA	CASSGGRAETKNIQYF	TGTGCCAGCAGTGGAGGCAGGGCGGAGACCAAAAACATTCAGTACTTC
TRBV7-2	13	TRBD1	TRBJ2-7	NA	CASSLPDRREQYF	TGTGCCAGCAGCTTACCGGACAGGCGCGAGCAGTACTTC
TRBV6-6	14	NA	TRBJ2-7	NA	CASSQDTTDYEQYF	TGTGCCAGCAGTCAGGACACCACAGACTACGAGCAGTACTTC
TRBV11-1	15	TRBD2	TRBJ2-7	once	CASSLVDLAGDEQYF	TGTGCCAGCAGCTTAGTCGACCTAGCGGGAGACGAGCAGTACTTC
TRBV11-1	11	NA	TRBJ2-7	NA	CASSSGQQQYF	TGTGCCAGCAGCTCAGGACAGCAGCAGTACTTC
TRBV6-1	15	NA	TRBJ2-7	NA	CASSFRPGERNEQYF	TGTGCCAGCAGCTTCCGCCCAGGGGAGAGGAACGAGCAGTACTTC
TRBV5-1	15	NA	TRBJ1-5	NA	CASSLGAGGNQPQHF	TGCGCCAGCAGCTTGGGGGCAGGGGGCAATCAGCCCCAGCATTTT
TRBV7-2	13	NA	TRBJ2-1	NA	CASSLGSYNEQFF	TGTGCCAGCAGCTTGGGGTCTTATAATGAGCAGTTCTTC
TRBV7-2	16	NA	TRBJ2-1	NA	CASSLAGRGTQNEQFF	TGTGCCAGCAGCTTAGCGGGCAGGGGTACCCAGAATGAGCAGTTCTTC
TRBV2	14	NA	TRBJ1-5	NA	CASSDYYSNQPQHF	TGTGCCAGCAGTGATTATTATAGCAATCAGCCCCAGCATTTT